A single TCR beta chain is shown here with its context. The antigen remains undetermined. Sorted-subset replicate PCR reactions contained 150 to 200 ng DNA, corresponding to roughly 29,000 T cell genomes. Profiled with immunoSEQ multiplex PCR; TCRdb holds only in-frame clones, not every one. Among about 2.4 million clones listed, 90% to 95% were seen once. From germline, CDR1 is SGHTA and CDR2 FQGNSA. The length of the CDR3 is 11 residues. The V end was cut by 5 bases, the J end by 7 bases, with 9 bases between. The entry originates in a study of shared clonotypes between healthy human individuals. Findings and limits, study-wide: Non-shared clonotypes displayed generation probabilities falling below those of clonotypes present in all four donors.

This chain connects TRBV7-2 to TRBJ2-7; TRBD2 is a possible D gene (5 bases). The origin of this receptor is a man younger than 35 in good health. The sample comprised naive CD4+ T cells sorted from blood. Subset: CD45RA+ positively selected. The CDR3 DNA reads TGTGCCAGCAGCCGGGGTCAGGAGCAGTACTTC. Amino acids: CASSRGQEQYF.